Listed here are 15 T cell receptor beta chains from one sample, sequenced in a study of T cell repertoires in cytomegalovirus infection. TCRdb called the reads again in MiXCR, with one record for every CDR3 protein. In the table there are tens of thousands of distinct CDR3 sequences, more than 20% of which are singletons. These receptors have no identified antigens. The starting material was CD8+ T cells from cultured PBMCs, obtained from culture after CMV antigen stimulation. The receptors here all came from a human donor in good health (CMV status not recorded). Some clones in this sample may be carry-over from other donors' samples.

The sample holds a few counts of this clonotype. This chain connects TRBV27 to TRBJ2-7; D gene unclear. This CDR3 has 13 residues. Germline V gives CDR1 MNHEY, CDR2 SMNVEV (reference sequence). Trimming took 2 bases from V and 6 from J, leaving 11 bases between them. The DNA of the CDR3 is TGTGCCAGCAGTTTAAGTGAGTTCCGCGAGCAGTACTTC. Its protein is CASSLSEFREQYF.

The chain recombines TRBV18 with TRBJ2-2, with no clear D. The V and J ends lost 2 bases and 1 base respectively, with 5 bases between them. Germline values: CDR1 KGHSH, CDR2 LQKENI. The CDR3 runs 14 residues. The CDR3 loop reads CASSPSGNTGELFF. The CDR3 DNA sequence: TGTGCCAGCTCACCATCTGGGAACACCGGGGAGCTGTTTTTT.

The chain uses TRBV19 and TRBJ2-1; 11 bases are a match to TRBD1. Unmatched junction bases numbered 11, after V lost 5 bases and J lost 8 bases. The CDR3 sequence is 16 residues long. CDR1 is LNHDA, CDR2 SQIVND, per germline (reference sequence). As DNA, the CDR3 is TGTGCCAGTAGTGCTAATCCGGACAGGGGGCTAGATGAGCAGTTCTTC. It codes for CASSANPDRGLDEQFF.

Notes on this clonotype: In this CDR3 the conserved last residue, phenylalanine or tryptophan, is missing, so a read error is likely. The V and J genes are TRBV6-6 and TRBJ2-7; 8 bases line up with TRBD2. Per germline, CDR1 MNHNY and CDR2 SVGAGI (reference sequence). The CDR3 extends over 17 amino acids. J gave up 1 base and V 4 bases, and 12 bases lay outside the gene matches. CDR3 coding DNA: TGTGCCAGCAGTTCTCTGAGTCTACTAGCGGCTTCCTACGAGCAGTACCTC. Its translation is CASSSLSLLAASYEQYL.

This clonotype appeared many times. The chain joins TRBV7-2 to TRBJ2-1; TRBD1 is a possible D gene (6 bases). This CDR3 is built from 13 residues. Between the trimmed V and J ends, which lost 7 bases and 6 bases, there was a span of 13 bases. Germline lookup yields CDR1 SGHTA and CDR2 FQGNSA. CDR3 sequence reads: CASNRDTGNEQFF. The CDR3 coding sequence is TGTGCCAGCAACCGGGACACGGGCAATGAGCAGTTCTTC.

In its sample, this clonotype was seen many times. The chain has TRBV27 and TRBJ1-2; possible D gene TRBD1, 6 bases. The V gene lost 6 bases and the J gene lost 4 bases, with 12 bases spanning the gap. Germline values: CDR1 MNHEY, CDR2 SMNVEV (reference sequence). This CDR3 comprises 13 residues. CDR3: CASSSGAGYGYTF. The CDR3 DNA sequence: TGTGCCAGCAGCTCGGGGGCCGGCTATGGCTACACCTTC.

This clonotype has only a few counts. The V gene is TRBV11-3, the J gene TRBJ2-2; maybe TRBD1 (6 bases). The CDR3 extends over 17 amino acids. The germline V gene has CDR1 SGHNT and CDR2 YENEEA. Trimming pared 1 base from V and 4 bases from J, leaving 16 bases between. CDR3 sequence reads: CASSLVPAGASTGELFF. The CDR3 region has the DNA TGTGCCAGCAGCTTAGTTCCGGCAGGGGCTTCCACCGGGGAGCTGTTTTTT.

The chain joins TRBV2 to TRBJ2-7, with a tentative D call TRBD2 (5 bases). The CDR3 is 12 residues long. The V gene's germline CDR1 is SNHLY and CDR2 FYNNEI. Trimming stripped 6 bases from V and 6 bases from J, with 12 bases between. The CDR3 DNA is TGTGCCAGCAGGAGGGCCCTAGGCGAGCAGTACTTC. This sequence encodes CASRRALGEQYF.

This clonotype was counted many times. V is TRBV7-6 and J is TRBJ2-1, with 11 nucleotides matching TRBD1. The J segment lost 8 bases and the V segment lost 4 bases, leaving 1 base of the junction unmatched. Per the germline V gene, CDR1 is SGHVS and CDR2 is FNYEAQ. This CDR3 is 13 amino acids long. The CDR3 nucleotides are TGTGCCAGCAGCTCGGGACAGGGGGATGAGCAGTTCTTC. Amino acid sequence: CASSSGQGDEQFF.

The gene calls are TRBV7-9 and TRBJ2-1; D unclear. The V gene's germline CDR1 is SEHNR and CDR2 FQNEAQ (reference sequence). The CDR3 length is 15 residues. The germline V and J ends were trimmed by 8 bases and 0 bases, with 14 bases remaining between them. The CDR3 sequence is CASVTMESSYNEQFF. For the CDR3, the DNA is TGTGCCAGCGTCACAATGGAGAGCTCCTACAATGAGCAGTTCTTC.

V and J are TRBV19 and TRBJ2-7; tentatively, D is TRBD1 (6 bases). Germline V gives CDR1 LNHDA, CDR2 SQIVND (reference sequence). Trimming removed 4 bases at V and 2 bases at J, with 9 bases between. The CDR3 length is 13 residues. The CDR3 nucleotides are TGTGCCAGTAGTAACGCAGGGGCCTACGAGCAGTACTTC. Amino acids: CASSNAGAYEQYF. Based on the CDR3 plus reference TRBV19 and TRBJ2-7, the full variable domain is DGGITQSPKYLFRKEGQNVTLSCEQNLNHDAMYWYRQDPGQGLRLIYYSQIVNDFQKGDIAEGYSVSREKKESFPLTVTSAQKNPTAFYLCASSNAGAYEQYFGPGTRLTVT.

About this clonotype itself: Without the conserved terminal phenylalanine or tryptophan, this CDR3 likely stems from a read error. This chain links TRBV20-1 with TRBJ2-1; D may be TRBD2 (6 bases). The CDR3 sequence is 15 residues long. V lost 0 bases to trimming and J lost 8 bases, with 17 bases between them. CDR1 is DFQATT and CDR2 is SNEGSKA in the germline V gene (reference sequence). The CDR3 nucleotides read TGCAGTGCTAGAGATTTGGGAGGACCTGAGGATGAGCAGTTCATC. Encoded protein: CSARDLGGPEDEQFI.

In this sample, this clonotype turned up many times. The chain recombines TRBV27 with TRBJ1-5; D might be TRBD1 (5 bases). This CDR3 has 14 residues. Trimming left V 5 bases short and J 0 bases short, with 8 bases between. Germline V gene sequence: CDR1 MNHEY, CDR2 SMNVEV (reference sequence). The CDR3 nucleotides read TGTGCCAGCAGTCTCAGGGATAGCAATCAGCCCCAGCATTTT. It codes for CASSLRDSNQPQHF.

This clonotype was seen more than once but under ten times. The chain joins TRBV7-9 to TRBJ2-7, with D perhaps matching TRBD2 (6 bases). Trimming pared 5 bases from V and 3 bases from J, leaving 14 bases between. The CDR3 covers 14 residues. Germline V gene lookup returns CDR1 SEHNR and CDR2 FQNEAQ (reference sequence). The CDR3 sequence is CASSGGSQYYEQYF. The CDR3 coding sequence is TGTGCCAGCAGCGGGGGGTCCCAGTACTACGAGCAGTACTTC.

This clonotype was seen a handful of times. The chain has TRBV6-5 and TRBJ2-4, with 10 bases matching TRBD2. In germline, CDR1 is MNHEY, CDR2 SVGAGI. The CDR3 contains 16 residues. Trimming cost V 6 bases and J 3 bases; bases outside gene matches: 8. The DNA for the CDR3 is TGTGCCAGCAGACCCACTAGCGGGAAGGGCAAAAACATTCAGTACTTC. This translates into CASRPTSGKGKNIQYF.